The present T cell receptor beta chain was sequenced within a study of regulatory T cells in long-lasting Graves disease. Time point meaning: persistent/refractory GD, antithyroid drugs over 5 years with positive TRAb. Construction of the TCR library relied on RNA isolated from PBMCs. Graves' disease diagnosis was established per American Thyroid Association guidelines. Researchers made TCR beta libraries by using iRepertoire HTBI primers and running Arm-PCR on CDR3 regions. A single record per CDR3 protein comes from TCRdb applying MiXCR to the multiplex PCR reads. The repertoire consists of 400,000 to 600,000 distinct CDR3 sequences, with roughly 21% occurring once and the leading ten covering roughly 6.9%. The sequences come from peripheral blood mononuclear cells (PBMCs), collected when the disease was refractory, from a patient treated with antithyroid drugs. This receptor was taken from a female donor with Graves disease.

DNA for the CDR3: TGTGCCACCAGCACGGGGGGCACAGATACGCAGTATTTT. As protein: CATSTGGTDTQYF. The genes are TRBV15 and TRBJ2-3; maybe TRBD2 (6 bases). The germline CDR1 and CDR2 sequences are LNHNV and YYDKDF (reference sequence). The CDR3 has 13 amino acids. Trimming took 4 bases from V and 1 from J, leaving 6 bases between them.